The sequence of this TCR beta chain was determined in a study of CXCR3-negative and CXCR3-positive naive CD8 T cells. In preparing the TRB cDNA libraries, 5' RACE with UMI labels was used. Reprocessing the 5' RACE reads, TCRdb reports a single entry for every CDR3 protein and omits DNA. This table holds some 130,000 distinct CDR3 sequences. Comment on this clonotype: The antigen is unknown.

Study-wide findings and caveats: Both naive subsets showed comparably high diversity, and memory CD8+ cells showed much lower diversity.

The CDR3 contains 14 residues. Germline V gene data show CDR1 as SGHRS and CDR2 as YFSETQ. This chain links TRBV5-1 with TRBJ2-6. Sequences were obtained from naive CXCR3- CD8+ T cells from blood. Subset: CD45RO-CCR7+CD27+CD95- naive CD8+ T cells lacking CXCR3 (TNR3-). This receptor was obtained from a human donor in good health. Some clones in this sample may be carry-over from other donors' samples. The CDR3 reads CASRPYSGANVLTF.